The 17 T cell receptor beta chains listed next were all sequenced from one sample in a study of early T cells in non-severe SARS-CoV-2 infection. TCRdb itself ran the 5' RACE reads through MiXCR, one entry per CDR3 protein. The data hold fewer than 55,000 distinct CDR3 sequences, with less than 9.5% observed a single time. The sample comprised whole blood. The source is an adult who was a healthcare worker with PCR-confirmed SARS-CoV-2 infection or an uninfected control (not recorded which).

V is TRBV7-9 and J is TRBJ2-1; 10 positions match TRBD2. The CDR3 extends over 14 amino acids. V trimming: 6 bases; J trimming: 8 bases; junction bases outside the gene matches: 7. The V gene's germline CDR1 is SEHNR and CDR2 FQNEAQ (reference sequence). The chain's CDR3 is CASRSKREGDEQFF. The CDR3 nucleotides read TGTGCCAGCAGATCAAAGCGGGAGGGCGATGAGCAGTTCTTC. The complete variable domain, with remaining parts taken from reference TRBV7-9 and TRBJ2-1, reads DTGVSQNPRHKITKRGQNVTFRCDPISEHNRLYWYRQTLGQGPEFLTYFQNEAQLEKSRLLSDRFSAERPKGSFSTLEIQRTEQGDSAMYLCASRSKREGDEQFFGPGTRLTVL.

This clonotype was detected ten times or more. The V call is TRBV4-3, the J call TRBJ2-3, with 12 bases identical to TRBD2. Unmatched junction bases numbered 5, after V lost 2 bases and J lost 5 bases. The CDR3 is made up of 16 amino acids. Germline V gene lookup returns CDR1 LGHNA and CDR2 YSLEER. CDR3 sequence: CASSQRLAGAIDTQYF. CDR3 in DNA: TGCGCCAGCAGCCAAAGACTAGCGGGAGCAATAGATACGCAGTATTTT.

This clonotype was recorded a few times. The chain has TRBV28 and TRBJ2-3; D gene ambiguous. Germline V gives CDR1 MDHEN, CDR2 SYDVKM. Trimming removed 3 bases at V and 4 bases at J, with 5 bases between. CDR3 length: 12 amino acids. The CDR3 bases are TGTGCCAGCAGTTTCCGGGCAGATACGCAGTATTTT. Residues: CASSFRADTQYF.

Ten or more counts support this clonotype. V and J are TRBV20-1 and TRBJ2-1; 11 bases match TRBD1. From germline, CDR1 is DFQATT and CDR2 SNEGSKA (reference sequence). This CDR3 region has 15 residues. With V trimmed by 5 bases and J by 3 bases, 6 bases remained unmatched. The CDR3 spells CSASGTGGNYNEQFF. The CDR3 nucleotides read TGCAGTGCTTCCGGGACAGGGGGAAACTACAATGAGCAGTTCTTC.

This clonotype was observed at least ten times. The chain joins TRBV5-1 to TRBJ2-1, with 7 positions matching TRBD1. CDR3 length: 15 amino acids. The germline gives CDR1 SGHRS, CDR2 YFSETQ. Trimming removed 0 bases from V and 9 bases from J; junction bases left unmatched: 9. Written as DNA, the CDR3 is TGCGCCAGCAGCTTGGACAGGTTCCCAGGGGGTGAGCAGTTCTTC. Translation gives CASSLDRFPGGEQFF. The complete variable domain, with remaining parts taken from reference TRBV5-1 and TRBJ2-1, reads KAGVTQTPRYLIKTRGQQVTLSCSPISGHRSVSWYQQTPGQGLQFLFEYFSETQRNKGNFPGRFSGRQFSNSRSEMNVSTLELGDSALYLCASSLDRFPGGEQFFGPGTRLTVL.

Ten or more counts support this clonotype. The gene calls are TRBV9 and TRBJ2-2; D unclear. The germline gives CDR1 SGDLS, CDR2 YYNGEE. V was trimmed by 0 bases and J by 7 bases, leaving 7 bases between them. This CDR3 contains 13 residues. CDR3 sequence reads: CASSVVEVGELFF. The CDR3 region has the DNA TGTGCCAGCAGCGTAGTCGAGGTCGGGGAGCTGTTTTTT.

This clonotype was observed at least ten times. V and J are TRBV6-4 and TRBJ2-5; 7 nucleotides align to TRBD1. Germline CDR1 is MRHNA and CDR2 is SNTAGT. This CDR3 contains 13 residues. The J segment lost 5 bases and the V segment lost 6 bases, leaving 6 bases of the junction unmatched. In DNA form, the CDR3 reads TGTGCCAGCAGCCAGACAGGGTTCGAGACCCAGTACTTC. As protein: CASSQTGFETQYF.

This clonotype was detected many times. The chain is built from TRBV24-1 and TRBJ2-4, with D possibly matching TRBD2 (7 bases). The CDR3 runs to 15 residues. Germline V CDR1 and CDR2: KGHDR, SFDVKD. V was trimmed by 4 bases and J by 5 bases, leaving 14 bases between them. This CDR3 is CATSDSREGENIQYF. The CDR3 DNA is TGTGCCACCAGTGACTCCAGGGAGGGGGAAAACATTCAGTACTTC.

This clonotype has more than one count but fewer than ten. As DNA, the CDR3 is TGTGCCAGTAGTATAGCAGGGACCACACCGAACACAGATACGCAGTATTTT. Amino acids: CASSIAGTTPNTDTQYF. V gene TRBV19 combines with J gene TRBJ2-3; D possibly uses TRBD1 or TRBD2 (5 bases each). This CDR3 is built from 17 residues. V lost 1 base and J lost 2, with 16 bases in between. Germline V CDR1 and CDR2: LNHDA, SQIVND (reference sequence).

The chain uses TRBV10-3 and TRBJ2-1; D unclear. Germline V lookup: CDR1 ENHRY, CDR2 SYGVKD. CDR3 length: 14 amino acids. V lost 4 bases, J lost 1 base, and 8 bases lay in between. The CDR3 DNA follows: TGTGCCATCAGTGGGTCATCTTCCTACAATGAGCAGTTCTTC. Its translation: CAISGSSSYNEQFF.

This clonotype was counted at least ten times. CDR3 residues: CATKGLAGVGTGELFF. CDR3 nucleotide sequence: TGTGCCACCAAAGGACTAGCGGGGGTGGGCACCGGGGAGCTGTTTTTT. J is TRBJ2-2 and V is TRBV6-5; 13 bases line up with TRBD2. The CDR3 is made up of 16 amino acids. Looked up from germline, CDR1 is MNHEY and CDR2 is SVGAGI. V dropped 10 bases and J dropped 4; count of bases not matched to a gene: 9.

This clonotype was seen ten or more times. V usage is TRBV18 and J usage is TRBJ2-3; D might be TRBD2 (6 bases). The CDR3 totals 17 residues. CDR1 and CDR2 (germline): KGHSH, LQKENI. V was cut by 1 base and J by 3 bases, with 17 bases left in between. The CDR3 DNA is TGTGCCAGCTCACCACGTCCGGGCGGGGACTGGACAGATACGCAGTATTTT. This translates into CASSPRPGGDWTDTQYF. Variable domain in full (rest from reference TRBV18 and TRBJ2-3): NAGVMQNPRHLVRRRGQEARLRCSPMKGHSHVYWYRQLPEEGLKFMVYLQKENIIDESGMPKERFSAEFPKEGPSILRIQQVVRGDSAAYFCASSPRPGGDWTDTQYFGPGTRLTVL.

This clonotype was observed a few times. For the CDR3, the DNA is TGTGCCAGCAGTGACCCCGCCGGGACTAGACCTAATGAGCAGTTCTTC. It translates to CASSDPAGTRPNEQFF. The chain links TRBV2 to TRBJ2-1; 8 nucleotides line up with TRBD2. The CDR3 length is 16 residues. Germline lookup yields CDR1 SNHLY and CDR2 FYNNEI. Trimming took 3 bases from V and 7 from J; bases not matched to a gene: 11.

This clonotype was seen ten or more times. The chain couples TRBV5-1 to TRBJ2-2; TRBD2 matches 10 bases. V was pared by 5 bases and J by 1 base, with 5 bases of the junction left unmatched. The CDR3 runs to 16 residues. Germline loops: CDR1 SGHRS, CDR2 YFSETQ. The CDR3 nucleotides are TGCGCCAGCAGTTCTACTAGCGGGATGAACACCGGGGAGCTGTTTTTT. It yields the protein CASSSTSGMNTGELFF.

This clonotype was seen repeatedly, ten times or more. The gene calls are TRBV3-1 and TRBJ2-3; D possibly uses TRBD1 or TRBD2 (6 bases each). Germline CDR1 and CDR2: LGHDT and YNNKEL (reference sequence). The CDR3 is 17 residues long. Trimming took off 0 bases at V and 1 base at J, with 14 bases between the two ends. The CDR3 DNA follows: TGTGCCAGCAGCCAAGATATCCGGGGGCGAGGCACAGATACGCAGTATTTT. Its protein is CASSQDIRGRGTDTQYF.

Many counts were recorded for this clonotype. CDR3 nucleotide sequence: TGTGCCAGCAGCTTAGCCCGGGAGGACGAGCAGTACTTC. Translation: CASSLAREDEQYF. The chain links TRBV7-2 to TRBJ2-7; 7 positions match TRBD2. CDR3 length: 13 residues. J lost 5 bases, V lost 0 bases, and 1 base had no gene match. CDR1 is SGHTA and CDR2 is FQGNSA in the germline V gene.

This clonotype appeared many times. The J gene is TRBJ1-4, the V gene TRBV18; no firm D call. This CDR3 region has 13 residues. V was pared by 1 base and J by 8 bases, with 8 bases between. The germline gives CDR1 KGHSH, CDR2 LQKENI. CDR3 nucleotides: TGTGCCAGCTCACCACAAGAAAGGGAAAAACTGTTTTTT. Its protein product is CASSPQEREKLFF.